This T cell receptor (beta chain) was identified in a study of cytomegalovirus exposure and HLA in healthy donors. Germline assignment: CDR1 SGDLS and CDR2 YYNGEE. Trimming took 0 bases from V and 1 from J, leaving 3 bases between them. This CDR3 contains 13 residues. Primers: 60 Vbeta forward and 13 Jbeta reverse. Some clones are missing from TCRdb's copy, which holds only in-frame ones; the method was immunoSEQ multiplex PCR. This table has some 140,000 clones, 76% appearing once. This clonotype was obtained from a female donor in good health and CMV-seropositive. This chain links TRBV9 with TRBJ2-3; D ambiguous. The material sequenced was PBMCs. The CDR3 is CASSVGGTDTQYF. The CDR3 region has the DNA TGTGCCAGCAGCGTAGGAGGCACAGATACGCAGTATTTT.